The rows below give T cell receptor beta chains drawn from one sample of a study of blood T cell repertoires in COVID-19. Sequencing was performed with immunoSEQ multiplex PCR; in TCRdb, only in-frame clones are kept and a portion is missing. The repertoire has around 620,000 clones, 70% to 90% of them found once; the top ten carry roughly 0.25%. Sequenced: peripheral blood. The receptors come from a woman aged 18-29 years with acute or convalescent COVID-19. Each CDR3 is given with its conserved first and last residue. The order of the fields is D gene, J gene, clone size, V gene, CDR3 DNA, CDR3 protein. The D gene is left open where the match is weak. For some rows the clone size is stated as once, few or many, or as a class when expanded; others skip it.

D gene: NA
J gene: TRBJ1-1
clone size: NA
V gene: TRBV2
CDR3 DNA: TGTGCCAGCAGTGAACAGGGGAACACTGAAGCTTTCTTT
CDR3 protein: CASSEQGNTEAFF

D gene: TRBD2
J gene: TRBJ2-7
clone size: NA
V gene: TRBV9
CDR3 DNA: TGTGCCAGCAGCCCCCACCTGACTAGCGGGGTGTTCTACGAGCAGTACTTC
CDR3 protein: CASSPHLTSGVFYEQYF

D gene: NA
J gene: TRBJ1-2
clone size: NA
V gene: TRBV18
CDR3 DNA: TGTGCCAGCTCACAGACAGCTAACTATGGCTACACCTTC
CDR3 protein: CASSQTANYGYTF

D gene: NA
J gene: TRBJ2-1
clone size: NA
V gene: TRBV21-1
CDR3 DNA: TGTGCCAGCAGCAGATGGGGCCGGTCGAGTGAGCAGTTCTTC
CDR3 protein: CASSRWGRSSEQFF

D gene: TRBD1
J gene: TRBJ1-1
clone size: once
V gene: TRBV5-8
CDR3 DNA: TGTGCCAGCAGCTTGGGTTTGGGACAGGTCTGGGGCACTGAAGCTTTCTTT
CDR3 protein: CASSLGLGQVWGTEAFF

D gene: NA
J gene: TRBJ2-3
clone size: NA
V gene: TRBV29-1
CDR3 DNA: TGCAGCGCTGCCGGGACACTTCCCACAGATACGCAGTATTTT
CDR3 protein: CSAAGTLPTDTQYF

D gene: TRBD1
J gene: TRBJ1-5
clone size: NA
V gene: TRBV7-8
CDR3 DNA: TGTGCCAGCAGCGAGACAGGGGTGTTAATGCCCCAGCATTTT
CDR3 protein: CASSETGVLMPQHF

D gene: NA
J gene: TRBJ1-2
clone size: NA
V gene: TRBV3-1/TRBV3-2
CDR3 DNA: TGTGCCAGCAGCCCCCTTGACAGTGTTGGCTACACCTTC
CDR3 protein: CASSPLDSVGYTF

D gene: NA
J gene: TRBJ1-1
clone size: NA
V gene: TRBV30
CDR3 DNA: TGTGCCTGGAGTGCCGGCAGGGAGGATGAAGCTTTCTTT
CDR3 protein: CAWSAGREDEAFF

D gene: TRBD1
J gene: TRBJ1-3
clone size: NA
V gene: TRBV6-6
CDR3 DNA: TGTGCCAGCAGTTATGGGGGACAGGGCTCTGGAAACACCATATATTTT
CDR3 protein: CASSYGGQGSGNTIYF

D gene: TRBD1
J gene: TRBJ1-5
clone size: NA
V gene: TRBV5-8
CDR3 DNA: TGTGCCAGCAGCGACAGGGTGGGAAATCAGCCCCAGCATTTT
CDR3 protein: CASSDRVGNQPQHF

D gene: TRBD2
J gene: TRBJ2-7
clone size: NA
V gene: TRBV4-1
CDR3 DNA: TGCGCCAGCAGCCATACTAGCGGGGGGGTCTACGAGCAGTACTTC
CDR3 protein: CASSHTSGGVYEQYF

D gene: TRBD1
J gene: TRBJ1-5
clone size: NA
V gene: TRBV5-1
CDR3 DNA: TGCGCCAGCAGCCCTGACACCGGGACAGGAAAAAATAGCAATCAGCCCCAGCATTTT
CDR3 protein: CASSPDTGTGKNSNQPQHF

D gene: NA
J gene: TRBJ2-7
clone size: NA
V gene: TRBV7-2
CDR3 DNA: TGTGCCAGCAGCTTAGTCCCGAGCTACGAGCAGTACTTC
CDR3 protein: CASSLVPSYEQYF

D gene: NA
J gene: TRBJ2-2
clone size: NA
V gene: TRBV28
CDR3 DNA: TGTGCCAGCAGTTCAGGCAGGGGCCCCTCCGGGGAGCTGTTTTTT
CDR3 protein: CASSSGRGPSGELFF

D gene: NA
J gene: TRBJ1-1
clone size: NA
V gene: TRBV6-6
CDR3 DNA: TGTGCCAGCAGACCGGGACACTACACTGAAGCTTTCTTT
CDR3 protein: CASRPGHYTEAFF

D gene: NA
J gene: TRBJ1-6
clone size: NA
V gene: TRBV19
CDR3 DNA: TGTGCCAGTAGTATTCCCTCGAAGGGGGGGAATTCACCCCTCCACTTT
CDR3 protein: CASSIPSKGGNSPLHF

D gene: NA
J gene: TRBJ1-5
clone size: NA
V gene: TRBV19
CDR3 DNA: TGTGCCAGTAGTCCCCATAAGACAGGTTGGAATCAGCCCCAGCATTTT
CDR3 protein: CASSPHKTGWNQPQHF

D gene: NA
J gene: TRBJ2-1
clone size: NA
V gene: TRBV10-3
CDR3 DNA: TGTGCCATCAGGAGACAGAGCTCCTACAATGAGCAGTTCTTC
CDR3 protein: CAIRRQSSYNEQFF

D gene: NA
J gene: TRBJ1-6
clone size: NA
V gene: TRBV19
CDR3 DNA: TGTGCCAGTAGTATTGGTCTCCAAGCTAATTCACCCCTCCACTTT
CDR3 protein: CASSIGLQANSPLHF

D gene: TRBD1
J gene: TRBJ1-4
clone size: NA
V gene: TRBV5-6
CDR3 DNA: TGTGCCAGCAGCTTGTTCCCGACAGGGCCTAATGAAAAACTGTTTTTT
CDR3 protein: CASSLFPTGPNEKLFF

D gene: TRBD1
J gene: TRBJ1-3
clone size: NA
V gene: TRBV5-5
CDR3 DNA: TGTGCCAGCAGCCCGGCCGGGACAGTCTCCGGAAACACCATATATTTT
CDR3 protein: CASSPAGTVSGNTIYF

D gene: TRBD1
J gene: TRBJ2-3
clone size: NA
V gene: TRBV5-1
CDR3 DNA: TGCGCCAGCAGCTTACAGGGGGCTAGGCAAGATACGCAGTATTTT
CDR3 protein: CASSLQGARQDTQYF